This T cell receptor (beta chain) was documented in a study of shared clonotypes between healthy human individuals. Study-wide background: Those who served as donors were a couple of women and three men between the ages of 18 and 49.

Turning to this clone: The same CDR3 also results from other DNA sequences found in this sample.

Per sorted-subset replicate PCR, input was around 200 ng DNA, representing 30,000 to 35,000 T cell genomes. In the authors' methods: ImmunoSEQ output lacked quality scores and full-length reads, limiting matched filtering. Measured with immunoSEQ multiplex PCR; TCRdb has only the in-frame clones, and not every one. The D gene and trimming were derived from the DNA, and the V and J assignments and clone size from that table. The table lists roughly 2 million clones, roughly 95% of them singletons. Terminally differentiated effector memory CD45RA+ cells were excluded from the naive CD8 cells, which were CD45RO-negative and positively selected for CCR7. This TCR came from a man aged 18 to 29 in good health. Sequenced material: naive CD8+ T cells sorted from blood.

The CDR3 DNA is TGTGCCAGCAGTTTATACGCAGGGGGCACAGATACGCAGTATTTT. Protein sequence: CASSLYAGGTDTQYF. This rearrangement joins TRBV27 to TRBJ2-3; TRBD1 might be the D (6 bases). V lost 1 base to trimming and J lost 1 base, with 9 bases between them. CDR3 size: 15 residues. Germline CDR1 is MNHEY and CDR2 is SMNVEV (reference sequence).